This TCR beta chain was profiled in a study of cytomegalovirus exposure and HLA in healthy donors. The PCR ran on 60 Vbeta and 13 Jbeta primers. Sequencing was performed with immunoSEQ multiplex PCR; in TCRdb, only in-frame clones are kept and a portion is missing. The table shows about 130,000 clones, with 81% occurring only once. Comments on this clone: Its cognate antigen is unknown.

Points from the study as a whole: Later analysis identified a missense DCLRE1C variant that was linked to TCR beta V- and J-gene trimming.

Germline-derived CDR1 and CDR2 are LNHDA and SQIVND (reference sequence). Trimming took 8 bases from V and 4 from J; bases not matched to a gene: 6. The CDR3 runs to 14 residues. This TCR was recovered from a woman aged 25 to 39 in good health and CMV-seronegative. Sequenced: PBMCs. This chain uses TRBV19 with TRBJ2-2; 8 bases align to TRBD2. The CDR3, as DNA: TGTGCCAGTCGTAGCGGGGCGGCCACCGGGGAGCTGTTTTTT. Encoded protein: CASRSGAATGELFF. Complete variable domain (other parts from reference TRBV19 and TRBJ2-2): DGGITQSPKYLFRKEGQNVTLSCEQNLNHDAMYWYRQDPGQGLRLIYYSQIVNDFQKGDIAEGYSVSREKKESFPLTVTSAQKNPTAFYLCASRSGAATGELFFGEGSRLTVL.